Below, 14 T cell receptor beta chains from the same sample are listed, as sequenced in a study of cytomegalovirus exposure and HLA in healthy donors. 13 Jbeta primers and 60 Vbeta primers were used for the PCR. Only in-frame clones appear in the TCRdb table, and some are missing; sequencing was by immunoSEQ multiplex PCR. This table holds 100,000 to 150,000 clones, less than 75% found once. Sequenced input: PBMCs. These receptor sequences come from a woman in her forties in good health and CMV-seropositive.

Here the CDR3 reads CASSFPGGGYTF. CDR3 in DNA: TGTGCCAGCAGTTTTCCCGGAGGGGGCTACACCTTC. The chain combines TRBV28 with TRBJ1-2; D uncertain. The CDR3 covers 12 residues. Between the trimmed V and J ends, which lost 3 bases and 8 bases, there was a span of 10 bases. Germline CDR1 and CDR2: MDHEN and SYDVKM.

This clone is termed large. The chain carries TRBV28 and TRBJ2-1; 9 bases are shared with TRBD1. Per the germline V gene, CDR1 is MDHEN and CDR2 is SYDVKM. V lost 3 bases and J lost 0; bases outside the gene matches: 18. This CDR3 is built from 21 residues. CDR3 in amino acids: CASSFPLDRGEAEDSYNEQFF. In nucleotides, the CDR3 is TGTGCCAGCAGTTTCCCCCTCGACAGGGGGGAAGCTGAGGACTCCTACAATGAGCAGTTCTTC.

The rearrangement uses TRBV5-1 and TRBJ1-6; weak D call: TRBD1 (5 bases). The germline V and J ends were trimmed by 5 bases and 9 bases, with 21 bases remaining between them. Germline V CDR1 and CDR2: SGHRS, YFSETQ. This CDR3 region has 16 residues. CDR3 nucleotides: TGCGCCAGCAGTCGATCCCCGGGGGGGGAGAGTTCACCCCTCCACTTT. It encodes CASSRSPGGESSPLHF.

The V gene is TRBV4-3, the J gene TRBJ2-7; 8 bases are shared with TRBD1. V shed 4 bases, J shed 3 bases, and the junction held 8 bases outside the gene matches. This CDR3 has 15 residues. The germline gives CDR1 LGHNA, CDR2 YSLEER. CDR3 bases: TGCGCCAGCAGCCTACCGACAGGGGTCCGCTACGAGCAGTACTTC. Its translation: CASSLPTGVRYEQYF.

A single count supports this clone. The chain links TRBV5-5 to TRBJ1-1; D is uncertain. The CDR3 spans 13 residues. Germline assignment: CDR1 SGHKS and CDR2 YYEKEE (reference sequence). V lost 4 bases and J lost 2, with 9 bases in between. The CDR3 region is CASSLDSNTEAFF. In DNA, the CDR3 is TGTGCCAGCAGCCTGGACTCCAACACTGAAGCTTTCTTT.

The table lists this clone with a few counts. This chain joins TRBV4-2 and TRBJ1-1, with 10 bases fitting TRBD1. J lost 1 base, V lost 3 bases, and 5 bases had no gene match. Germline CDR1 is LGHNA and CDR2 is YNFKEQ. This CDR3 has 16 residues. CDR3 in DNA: TGTGCCAGCAGCCACGGGGACAGGGGAAGGAACACTGAAGCTTTCTTT. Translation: CASSHGDRGRNTEAFF.

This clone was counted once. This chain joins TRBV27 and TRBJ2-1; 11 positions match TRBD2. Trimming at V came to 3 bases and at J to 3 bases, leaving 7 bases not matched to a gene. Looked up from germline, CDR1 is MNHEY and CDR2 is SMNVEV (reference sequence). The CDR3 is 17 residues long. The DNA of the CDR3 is TGTGCCAGCAGTTTTACTAGCGGGAGCCGCAACTACAATGAGCAGTTCTTC. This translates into CASSFTSGSRNYNEQFF.

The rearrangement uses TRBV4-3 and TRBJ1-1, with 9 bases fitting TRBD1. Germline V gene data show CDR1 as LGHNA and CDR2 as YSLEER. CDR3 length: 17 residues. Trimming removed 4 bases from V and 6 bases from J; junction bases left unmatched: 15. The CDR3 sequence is CASSPDRRDRETPEAFF. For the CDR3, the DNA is TGCGCCAGCAGCCCAGACCGCCGGGACAGGGAAACCCCTGAAGCTTTCTTT.

This CDR3 reads CASSRTGTASNQPQHF. In DNA form, the CDR3 reads TGTGCCAGTAGTAGAACCGGGACAGCGAGCAATCAGCCCCAGCATTTT. The chain employs TRBV19 and TRBJ1-5, with 7 bases matching TRBD1. This CDR3 spans 16 amino acids. Germline CDR1 is LNHDA and CDR2 is SQIVND (reference sequence). V shed 4 bases and J 1 base; nucleotides not matched to a gene: 7.

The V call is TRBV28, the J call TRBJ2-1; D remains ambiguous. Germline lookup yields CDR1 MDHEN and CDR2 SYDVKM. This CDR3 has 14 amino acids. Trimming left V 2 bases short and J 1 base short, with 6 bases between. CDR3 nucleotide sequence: TGTGCCAGCAGTTTAGCGGCTTCCTACAATGAGCAGTTCTTC. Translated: CASSLAASYNEQFF. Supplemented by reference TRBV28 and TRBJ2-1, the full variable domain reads DVKVTQSSRYLVKRTGEKVFLECVQDMDHENMFWYRQDPGLGLRLIYFSYDVKMKEKGDIPEGYSVSREKKERFSLILESASTNQTSMYLCASSLAASYNEQFFGPGTRLTVL.

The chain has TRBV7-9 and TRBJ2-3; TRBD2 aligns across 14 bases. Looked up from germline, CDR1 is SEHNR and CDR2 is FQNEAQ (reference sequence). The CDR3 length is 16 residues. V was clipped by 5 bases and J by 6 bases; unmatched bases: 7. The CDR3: CASSQGTSGGVDTQYF. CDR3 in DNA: TGTGCCAGCAGCCAAGGGACTAGCGGGGGAGTGGATACGCAGTATTTT.

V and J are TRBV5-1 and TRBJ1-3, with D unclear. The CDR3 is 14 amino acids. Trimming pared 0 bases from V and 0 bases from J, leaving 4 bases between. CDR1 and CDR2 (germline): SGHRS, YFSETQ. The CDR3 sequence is CASSLGLSGNTIYF. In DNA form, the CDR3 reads TGCGCCAGCAGCTTGGGTCTCTCTGGAAACACCATATATTTT. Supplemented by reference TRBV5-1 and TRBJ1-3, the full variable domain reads KAGVTQTPRYLIKTRGQQVTLSCSPISGHRSVSWYQQTPGQGLQFLFEYFSETQRNKGNFPGRFSGRQFSNSRSEMNVSTLELGDSALYLCASSLGLSGNTIYFGEGSWLTVV.

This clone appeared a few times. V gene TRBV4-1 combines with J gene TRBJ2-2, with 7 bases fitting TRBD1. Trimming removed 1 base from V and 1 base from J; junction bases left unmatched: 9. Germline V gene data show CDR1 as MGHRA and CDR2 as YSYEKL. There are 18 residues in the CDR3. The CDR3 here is CASSQVVARTGNTGELFF. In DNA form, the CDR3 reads TGCGCCAGCAGCCAAGTGGTCGCTAGGACAGGGAACACCGGGGAGCTGTTTTTT.

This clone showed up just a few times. CDR3 in DNA: TGTGCCAGCAGCTCCAACACCGCGAGGCGGGAAGAGACCCAGTACTTC. It is translated as CASSSNTARREETQYF. The chain combines TRBV5-6 with TRBJ2-5; perhaps TRBD2 as D (5 bases). V gave up 3 bases and J gave up 3 bases, with 18 bases separating them. Germline V gene sequence: CDR1 SGHDT, CDR2 YYEEEE. This CDR3 region has 16 residues.